This T cell receptor beta chain was documented in a study of shared clonotypes between healthy human individuals. Regarding the study as a whole: With few donors, the genetic and exposure-history diversity represented was limited. Naive subsets tended to show greater estimated richness than memory subsets.

Sequencing was at deep level. Profiling relied on immunoSEQ multiplex PCR, and the TCRdb table lists in-frame clones only, not all of them. The table has more than 1.2 million clones, about 98.5% seen once; the top ten hold 0.36%. Details on this clone: Its target is not known.

Adult Caucasians living in Nashville, Tennessee made up all of the donors. CDR3 length equals 14 residues. V was pared by 2 bases and J by 1 base, with 9 bases between. CDR1 and CDR2 (germline): MGHDK, SYGVNS. This TCR was recovered from a man in his thirties or forties in good health. V usage is TRBV25-1 and J usage is TRBJ2-7; D ambiguous. The sequencing sample was made of naive CD4+ T cells sorted from blood. Subset defined: CD45RA+ positively selected. CDR3 DNA: TGTGCCAGCAGTGAACTCGACGGTTCCTACGAGCAGTACTTC. Translating gives CASSELDGSYEQYF.